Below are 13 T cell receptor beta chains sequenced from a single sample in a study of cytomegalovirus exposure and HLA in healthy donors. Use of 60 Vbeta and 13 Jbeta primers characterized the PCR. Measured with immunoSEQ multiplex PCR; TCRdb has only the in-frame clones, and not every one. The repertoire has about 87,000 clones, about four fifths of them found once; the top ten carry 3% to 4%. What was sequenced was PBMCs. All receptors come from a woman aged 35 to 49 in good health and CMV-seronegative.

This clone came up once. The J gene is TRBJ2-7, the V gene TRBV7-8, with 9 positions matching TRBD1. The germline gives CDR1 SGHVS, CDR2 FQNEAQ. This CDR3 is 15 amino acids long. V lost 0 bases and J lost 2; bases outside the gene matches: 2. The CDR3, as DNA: TGTGCCAGCAGCTTAGCGGGACAGGGAACCTACGAGCAGTACTTC. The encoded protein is CASSLAGQGTYEQYF.

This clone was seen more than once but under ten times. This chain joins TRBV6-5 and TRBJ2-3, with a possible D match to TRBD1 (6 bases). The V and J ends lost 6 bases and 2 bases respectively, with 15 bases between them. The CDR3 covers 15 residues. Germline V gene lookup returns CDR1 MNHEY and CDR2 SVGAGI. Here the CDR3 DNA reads TGTGCCAGCAGCCCTTTGACAGGCTTCACAGATACGCAGTATTTT. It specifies CASSPLTGFTDTQYF.

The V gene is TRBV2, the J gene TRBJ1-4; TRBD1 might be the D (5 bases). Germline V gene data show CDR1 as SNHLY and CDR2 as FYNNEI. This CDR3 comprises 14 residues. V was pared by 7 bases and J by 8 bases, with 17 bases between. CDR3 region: CASTLGPRGEKLFF. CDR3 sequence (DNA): TGTGCCAGCACTTTGGGCCCCCGGGGGGAAAAACTGTTTTTT.

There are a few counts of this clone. The CDR3 loop reads CASSIPQGTSQPQHF. CDR3 sequence (DNA): TGTGCCAGTAGTATCCCCCAGGGAACAAGTCAGCCCCAGCATTTT. The chain has TRBV19 and TRBJ1-5; tentatively, D is TRBD1 (5 bases). The CDR3 consists of 15 residues. The V gene's germline CDR1 is LNHDA and CDR2 SQIVND (reference sequence). V was pared by 3 bases and J by 6 bases, with 15 bases between.

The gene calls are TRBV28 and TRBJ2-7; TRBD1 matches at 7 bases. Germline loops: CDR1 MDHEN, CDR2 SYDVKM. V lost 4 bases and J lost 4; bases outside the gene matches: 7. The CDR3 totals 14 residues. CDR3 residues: CASSSGQFYYEQYF. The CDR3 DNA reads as TGTGCCAGCAGTTCGGGACAGTTCTATTACGAGCAGTACTTC.

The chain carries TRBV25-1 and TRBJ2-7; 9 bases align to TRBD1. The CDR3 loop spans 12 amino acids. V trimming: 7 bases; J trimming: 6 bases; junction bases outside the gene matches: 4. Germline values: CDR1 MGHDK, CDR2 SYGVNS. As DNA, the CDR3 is TGTGCCAGCACAGGACAGGGGAGCGAGCAGTACTTC. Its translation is CASTGQGSEQYF.

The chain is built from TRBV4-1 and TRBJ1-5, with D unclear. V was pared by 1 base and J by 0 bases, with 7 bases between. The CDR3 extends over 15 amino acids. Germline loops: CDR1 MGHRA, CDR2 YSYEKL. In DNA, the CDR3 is TGCGCCAGCAGCCAAGGATACTATAGCAATCAGCCCCAGCATTTT. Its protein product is CASSQGYYSNQPQHF.

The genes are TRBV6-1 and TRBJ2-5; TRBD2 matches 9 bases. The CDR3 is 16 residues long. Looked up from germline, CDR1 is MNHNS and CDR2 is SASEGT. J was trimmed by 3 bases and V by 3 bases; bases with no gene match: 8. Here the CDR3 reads CASSEGLAGTEETQYF. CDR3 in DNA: TGTGCCAGCAGTGAGGGGCTAGCGGGGACGGAAGAGACCCAGTACTTC.

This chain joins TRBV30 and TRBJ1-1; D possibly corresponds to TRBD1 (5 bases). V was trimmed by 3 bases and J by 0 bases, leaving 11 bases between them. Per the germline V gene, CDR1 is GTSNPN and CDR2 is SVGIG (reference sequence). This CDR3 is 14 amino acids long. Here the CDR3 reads CAWSRGGVNTEAFF. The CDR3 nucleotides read TGTGCCTGGAGCCGGGGGGGGGTGAACACTGAAGCTTTCTTT.

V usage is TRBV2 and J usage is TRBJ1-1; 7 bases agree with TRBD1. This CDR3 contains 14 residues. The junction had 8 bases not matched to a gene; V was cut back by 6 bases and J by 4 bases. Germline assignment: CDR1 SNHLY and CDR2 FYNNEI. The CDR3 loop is CASSTDRARTEAFF. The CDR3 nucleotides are TGTGCCAGCAGCACAGACAGGGCTCGCACTGAAGCTTTCTTT.

The CDR3 nucleotides read TGTGCCAGCAGGGAGGGACCAACCCCCAGGAGCGAAAAACTGTTTTTT. This encodes CASREGPTPRSEKLFF. This sequence joins TRBV19 and TRBJ1-4; D is possibly TRBD1 (5 bases). The V end lost 9 bases, the J end lost 8 bases, and 25 bases lay between the germline ends. The V gene's germline CDR1 is LNHDA and CDR2 SQIVND (reference sequence). There are 16 residues in the CDR3.

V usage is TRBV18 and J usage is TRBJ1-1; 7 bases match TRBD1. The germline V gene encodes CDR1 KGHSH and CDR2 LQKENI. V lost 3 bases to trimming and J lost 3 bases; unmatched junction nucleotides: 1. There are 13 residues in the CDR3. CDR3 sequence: CASSPDRDTEAFF. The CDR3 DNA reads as TGTGCCAGCTCACCTGACAGGGACACTGAAGCTTTCTTT.

The CDR3 reads CSVGQGGNSPLHF. The CDR3 nucleotides are TGCAGCGTAGGACAGGGTGGTAATTCACCCCTCCACTTT. The V gene is TRBV29-1, the J gene TRBJ1-6; TRBD1 agrees at 8 bases. There are 13 residues in the CDR3. Germline V gene lookup returns CDR1 SQVTM and CDR2 ANQGSEA. V lost 6 bases, J lost 6 bases, and 4 bases stayed unmatched.